One and the same sample provided the 22 T cell receptor beta chains below, sequenced in a study of cytomegalovirus exposure and HLA in healthy donors listed by TCRdb under 2017. The receptor library was made with the immunoSEQ multiplex PCR assay. The multiplex PCR relied on a mix of 60 forward primers for TCR Vbeta segments and 13 reverse primers for TCR Jbeta segments. TCRdb obtained this table from immuneACCESS and retained in-frame rearrangements with V and J assigned. These tables miss some clones; where compared with another copy, unresolved V genes account for less than half of the shortfall, and the remainder is unexplained. A total of under 150,000 clones appear in this sample, around 80% of them only once. The leading ten clones occupy 1.8% of the sample. Sequenced input: PBMCs. These receptors all stem from a woman in her forties or fifties in good health and CMV-seronegative.

The rearrangement links TRBV14 to TRBJ1-1; weak D call: TRBD1 (5 bases). The germline CDR1 and CDR2 sequences are SGHDN and FVKESK. CDR3 length: 15 amino acids. V was cut by 2 bases and J by 8 bases, with 18 bases left in between. CDR3 amino acids: CASSQMDRTRGEAFF. CDR3 in DNA: TGTGCCAGCAGCCAAATGGACCGGACCCGGGGGGAAGCTTTCTTT.

This sequence joins TRBV18 and TRBJ1-2, with 7 nucleotides matching TRBD1. Looked up from germline, CDR1 is KGHSH and CDR2 is LQKENI. V lost 4 bases, J lost 4 bases, and 3 bases stayed unmatched. The CDR3 is made up of 13 amino acids. CDR3: CASSRPGGYGYTF. The CDR3 DNA follows: TGTGCCAGCTCACGGCCAGGGGGCTATGGCTACACCTTC. Variable domain in full (rest from reference TRBV18 and TRBJ1-2): NAGVMQNPRHLVRRRGQEARLRCSPMKGHSHVYWYRQLPEEGLKFMVYLQKENIIDESGMPKERFSAEFPKEGPSILRIQQVVRGDSAAYFCASSRPGGYGYTFGSGTRLTVV.

The chain uses TRBV5-6 and TRBJ1-5, with D uncertain. Germline-derived CDR1 and CDR2 are SGHDT and YYEEEE. The CDR3 covers 18 residues. With 4 bases removed from V and 4 bases from J, the gap between germline ends came to 24 bases. The CDR3 region has the DNA TGTGCCAGCAGCAGTAGGCGGGCAGCCAAACAACCAAATCAGCCCCAGCATTTT. Protein: CASSSRRAAKQPNQPQHF.

This chain connects TRBV6-1 to TRBJ2-7, with 9 bases lining up with TRBD2. Germline-derived CDR1 and CDR2 are MNHNS and SASEGT. V shed 3 bases, J shed 3 bases, and the junction held 3 bases outside the gene matches. CDR3 length: 14 amino acids. CDR3 DNA: TGTGCCAGCAGTGAGGGACTAGCCATCTACGAGCAGTACTTC. It specifies CASSEGLAIYEQYF.

The chain joins TRBV5-6 to TRBJ2-4; 8 bases map to TRBD1. The CDR3 has 13 residues. V lost 4 bases and J lost 8; bases outside the gene matches: 5. Germline loops: CDR1 SGHDT, CDR2 YYEEEE. CDR3 DNA: TGTGCCAGCAGCATAGACAGGGGAGACATTCAGTACTTC. This translates into CASSIDRGDIQYF. The variable domain in full, completed from reference TRBV5-6 and TRBJ2-4, reads DAGVTQSPTHLIKTRGQQVTLRCSPKSGHDTVSWYQQALGQGPQFIFQYYEEEERQRGNFPDRFSGHQFPNYSSELNVNALLLGDSALYLCASSIDRGDIQYFGAGTRLSVL.

This chain connects TRBV29-1 to TRBJ1-1; TRBD1 matches 7 bases. The CDR3 spans 12 residues. The germline CDR1 and CDR2 sequences are SQVTM and ANQGSEA. After removal of 5 bases from V and 8 bases from J, the junction contained 8 bases not matched to a gene. CDR3: CSVSGTASEAFF. In DNA form, the CDR3 reads TGCAGCGTTTCAGGGACAGCTTCCGAAGCTTTCTTT.

DNA for the CDR3: TGTGCCAGCAGCGGGGGAGGGGTTCTTAACTATGGCTACACCTTC. It encodes CASSGGGVLNYGYTF. The chain couples TRBV5-4 to TRBJ1-2; TRBD1 might be the D (5 bases). With 4 bases removed from V and 1 base from J, the gap between germline ends came to 14 bases. The CDR3 sequence is 15 residues long. Germline CDR1 reads SGHNT; CDR2 reads YYREEE (reference sequence).

This rearrangement joins TRBV9 to TRBJ2-3; 7 nucleotides line up with TRBD2. This CDR3 contains 15 residues. V shed 6 bases and J 6 bases; nucleotides not matched to a gene: 13. From germline, CDR1 is SGDLS and CDR2 YYNGEE. CDR3 residues: CASTPLGRAYDTQYF. CDR3 sequence (DNA): TGTGCCAGCACCCCATTGGGGAGGGCCTATGATACGCAGTATTTT.

This clone was detected once. The junction differs from germline at one of its ends, possibly a read error. V usage is TRBV7-7 and J usage is TRBJ2-1; 14 bases fit TRBD2. Germline-derived CDR1 and CDR2 are SSHAT and FNYEAQ (reference sequence). This CDR3 is 16 amino acids long. CDR3 bases: TGTGCTAGCAGCTTAGAGGGACTAGCGGGGGTCGATGAGCAGTTCTTC. Residues: CASSLEGLAGVDEQFF.

The chain links TRBV27 to TRBJ1-5; D remains ambiguous. In germline, CDR1 is MNHEY, CDR2 SMNVEV (reference sequence). This CDR3 is 17 amino acids long. V shed 2 bases and J shed 6 bases, with 20 bases lying between them. The CDR3, as DNA: TGTGCCAGCAGTTTACGCCCCCCTTCGCGGTTTGCTCAGCCCCAGCATTTT. Protein sequence: CASSLRPPSRFAQPQHF.

J is TRBJ1-4 and V is TRBV30; possibly TRBD1 for D (6 bases). In germline, CDR1 is GTSNPN, CDR2 SVGIG (reference sequence). The CDR3 consists of 14 residues. The V and J ends lost 1 base and 10 bases respectively, with 16 bases between them. The CDR3, as DNA: TGTGCCTGGAGTGGTGGACAGTTTATCTCAAAACTGTTTTTT. Protein product: CAWSGGQFISKLFF.

The chain has TRBV25-1 and TRBJ1-4; the match to TRBD1 covers 7 bases. CDR1 is MGHDK, CDR2 SYGVNS, per germline. The trim removed 3 bases at V and 8 bases at J, leaving 6 bases unmatched. The CDR3 is 14 amino acids. The CDR3 DNA is TGTGCCAGCAGTGAGACAGGGCTGATGGAAAAACTGTTTTTT. Translating it yields CASSETGLMEKLFF.

The chain links TRBV5-1 to TRBJ1-2; 7 bases map to TRBD1. V dropped 5 bases and J dropped 4; count of bases not matched to a gene: 11. The CDR3 extends over 15 amino acids. Germline assignment: CDR1 SGHRS and CDR2 YFSETQ. CDR3 region: CASRAGTAKIYGYTF. The CDR3 region has the DNA TGCGCCAGCAGGGCCGGGACAGCGAAGATCTATGGCTACACCTTC.

The chain links TRBV9 to TRBJ2-3, with 8 bases fitting TRBD1. This CDR3 is built from 14 residues. CDR1 is SGDLS and CDR2 is YYNGEE in the germline V gene. J lost 14 bases, V lost 0 bases, and 11 bases had no gene match. CDR3 nucleotides: TGTGCCAGCAGCGTAGCCGAAACAGGGGGTACCGGGTATTTT. Translating it yields CASSVAETGGTGYF. Supplemented by reference TRBV9 and TRBJ2-3, the full variable domain reads DSGVTQTPKHLITATGQRVTLRCSPRSGDLSVYWYQQSLDQGLQFLIQYYNGEERAKGNILERFSAQQFPDLHSELNLSSLELGDSALYFCASSVAETGGTGYFGPGTRLTVL.

The J gene is TRBJ2-7, the V gene TRBV28, with 8 positions matching TRBD2. J gave up 3 bases and V 3 bases, and 4 bases lay outside the gene matches. The CDR3 extends over 14 amino acids. Germline values: CDR1 MDHEN, CDR2 SYDVKM. Here the CDR3 reads CASSLPLAVYEQYF. In DNA form, the CDR3 reads TGTGCCAGCAGTTTGCCACTAGCGGTCTACGAGCAGTACTTC.

This chain joins TRBV27 and TRBJ2-1, with TRBD2 identical over 14 bases. Germline V gene sequence: CDR1 MNHEY, CDR2 SMNVEV (reference sequence). The CDR3 loop spans 16 amino acids. J was trimmed by 9 bases and V by 0 bases; bases with no gene match: 4. The CDR3 DNA is TGTGCCAGCAGTTTATCAGGACTAGCGGGAGGAAGTGAGCAGTTCTTC. Its translation: CASSLSGLAGGSEQFF.

The chain uses TRBV21-1 and TRBJ2-7; TRBD1, the table's D call, lacks a check against the DNA. TRBV21-1 is a known pseudogene. The CDR3 covers 11 residues. The CDR3 sequence is CASSMRGKQYF. DNA of the CDR3: TGTGCCAGCAGCATGAGGGGGAAGCAGTACTTC.

The chain joins TRBV4-2 to TRBJ1-2; 7 bases match TRBD1. CDR3 length: 16 amino acids. Germline V gene data show CDR1 as LGHNA and CDR2 as YNFKEQ. Trimming cost V 1 base and J 4 bases; bases outside gene matches: 9. Written as DNA, the CDR3 is TGTGCCAGCAGCCAAGGGGACAGCCCTACCAGCTATGGCTACACCTTC. Amino acid sequence: CASSQGDSPTSYGYTF.

This chain joins TRBV27 and TRBJ1-1; the D is unclear. Trimming took off 2 bases at V and 2 bases at J, with 6 bases between the two ends. The germline V gene has CDR1 MNHEY and CDR2 SMNVEV (reference sequence). The CDR3 runs to 13 residues. CDR3 coding DNA: TGTGCCAGCAGTTTAATGGCTAACACTGAAGCTTTCTTT. As protein: CASSLMANTEAFF.

The J gene is TRBJ2-7, the V gene TRBV7-8, with D possibly matching TRBD1 (5 bases). The CDR3 is 12 residues long. Trimming shortened V by 6 bases and J by 2 bases, and 8 bases separated the two germline ends. Germline CDR1 and CDR2: SGHVS and FQNEAQ. CDR3 nucleotide sequence: TGTGCCAGCAGAAGGGGCACCTACGAGCAGTACTTC. It yields the protein CASRRGTYEQYF.

The chain carries TRBV6-1 and TRBJ1-1, with D uncertain. This CDR3 is built from 14 residues. The ends were cut back, 7 bases at V and 5 bases at J, with 17 bases in the middle. Germline values: CDR1 MNHNS, CDR2 SASEGT. The chain's CDR3 is CASTSSGGGTEAFF. The DNA of the CDR3 is TGTGCCAGCACCAGTTCTGGCGGTGGAACTGAAGCTTTCTTT.

The genes are TRBV19 and TRBJ1-2; 10 bases are a match to TRBD1. The germline CDR1 and CDR2 sequences are LNHDA and SQIVND (reference sequence). The CDR3 covers 17 residues. V gave up 3 bases and J gave up 1 base; unmatched junction bases: 8. CDR3 amino acids: CASSMGLWTGGNYGYTF. The CDR3 region has the DNA TGTGCCAGTAGTATGGGCCTGTGGACAGGGGGTAACTATGGCTACACCTTC.